Listed below are T cell receptor beta chains from one sample, sequenced in a study of vaccination effects on CD4 cells after COVID-19. These receptors have no known antigen. Assay: immunoSEQ multiplex PCR; the TCRdb copy retains only in-frame clones and omits some. The sample includes some 38,000 clones, about 78% of them seen just once. The input for sequencing was CD4+ T cells from PBMCs cultured with HCoV-NL63 spike peptides, taken before COVID-19 vaccination. Receptors originate from a human donor who had a prior SARS-CoV-2 infection. Both conserved end residues are part of each CDR3. A D gene is named only where the DNA matches it firmly. Clone size, where shown, is once, few, many, or a class for clones that have expanded.

v_call	d_call	clone_size	j_call	cdr3_aa	cdr3_nt
TRBV28	TRBD1	NA	TRBJ1-2	CASRYTGGAGGYTF	TGTGCCAGCAGATATACAGGGGGCGCGGGTGGCTACACCTTC
TRBV2	TRBD1	once	TRBJ2-5	CASSEQGAQETQYF	TGTGCCAGCAGTGAACAGGGGGCGCAAGAGACCCAGTACTTC
TRBV18	TRBD1	NA	TRBJ2-7	CASSPNGQGTPYEQYF	TGTGCCAGCTCACCAAATGGACAGGGGACCCCCTACGAGCAGTACTTC
TRBV5-4	TRBD2	few	TRBJ2-2	CASSPSGTSGSVITGELFF	TGTGCCAGCAGCCCCTCCGGGACTAGCGGGAGTGTGATTACCGGGGAGCTGTTTTTT
TRBV5-5	TRBD1	once	TRBJ2-2	CASSLRTGNTGELFF	TGTGCCAGCAGCTTGAGGACAGGGAATACCGGGGAGCTGTTTTTT
TRBV27	NA	NA	TRBJ1-2	CASSSTFAPGHNGYTF	TGTGCCAGCAGTTCGACCTTCGCACCGGGACACAATGGCTACACCTTC
TRBV12-1	NA	NA	TRBJ2-7	CASSSRTHQTYEQYF	TGTGCCAGCAGCTCGCGGACCCACCAGACCTACGAGCAGTACTTC
TRBV5-1	NA	few	TRBJ2-5	CASSSGGRTGTETQYF	TGCGCCAGCAGCTCCGGGGGCCGGACAGGCACAGAGACCCAGTACTTC
TRBV7-9	NA	NA	TRBJ2-7	CASSLLGGTSYYEQYF	TGTGCCAGCAGCTTACTCGGCGGGACCTCATACTACGAGCAGTACTTC
TRBV21-1	NA	NA	TRBJ2-7	CASSNWWRGYRGLYEQYF	TGTGCCAGCAGCAATTGGTGGAGGGGGTACAGGGGGCTTTACGAGCAGTACTTC
TRBV5-4	TRBD1	NA	TRBJ1-2	CASSLGQGRYYGYTF	TGTGCCAGCAGCTTAGGACAGGGAAGATACTATGGCTACACCTTC
TRBV4-2	NA	NA	TRBJ2-2	CASSQVTGYTGELFF	TGTGCCAGCAGCCAAGTCACAGGGTACACCGGGGAGCTGTTTTTT
TRBV27	TRBD2	NA	TRBJ2-5	CASSTRLAGNQETQYF	TGTGCCAGCAGTACGCGACTAGCGGGGAACCAAGAGACCCAGTACTTC
TRBV30	NA	once	TRBJ1-3	CAWSPGRSSGNTIYF	TGTGCCTGGAGTCCCGGCAGGTCCTCTGGAAACACCATATATTTT
TRBV6-6	NA	NA	TRBJ1-1	CASTQDGMNTEAFF	TGTGCCAGCACCCAGGACGGCATGAACACTGAAGCTTTCTTT
TRBV28	NA	NA	TRBJ2-7	CASTRSAVSYEQYF	TGTGCCAGCACCCGGTCGGCAGTCTCCTACGAGCAGTACTTC
TRBV7-9	TRBD1	NA	TRBJ1-2	CASRNQGGNYGYTF	TGTGCCAGCAGAAACCAGGGGGGGAACTATGGCTACACCTTC
TRBV24-1	TRBD1	few	TRBJ2-2	CATSDPGQGNTGELFF	TGTGCCACCAGTGATCCGGGACAGGGGAACACCGGGGAGCTGTTTTTT
TRBV19	NA	few	TRBJ1-2	CASTTDPPFYGYTF	TGTGCCAGTACCACGGACCCTCCCTTCTATGGCTACACCTTC
TRBV19	NA	NA	TRBJ1-6	CASSIVIEGSTPLHF	TGTGCCAGTAGTATAGTTATTGAGGGGTCGACACCCCTCCACTTT
TRBV5-1	TRBD1	once	TRBJ1-2	CASSLGAQGDYGYTF	TGCGCCAGCAGCTTGGGGGCCCAGGGGGACTATGGCTACACCTTC
TRBV15	TRBD1	NA	TRBJ1-1	CATSSRIGGAGSFF	TGTGCCACCAGCAGCCGCATAGGGGGCGCGGGATCTTTCTTT
TRBV6-5	NA	NA	TRBJ1-1	CASGQGAEAFF	TGTGCCAGTGGCCAAGGTGCTGAAGCTTTCTTT
TRBV30	NA	NA	TRBJ2-2	CAWRSLGHPNTGELFF	TGTGCCTGGAGAAGCCTGGGGCACCCTAACACCGGGGAGCTGTTTTTT
TRBV10-3	NA	NA	TRBJ2-7	CAIRPAASGYEQYF	TGTGCCATCCGTCCGGCGGCTTCCGGCTACGAGCAGTACTTC
TRBV30	NA	NA	TRBJ1-2	CAWGRVLYGYTF	TGTGCCTGGGGCAGGGTTCTCTATGGCTACACCTTC
TRBV18	TRBD1	NA	TRBJ1-2	CASSLTGIYGYTF	TGTGCCAGCTCACTGACAGGGATCTATGGCTACACCTTC
TRBV30	NA	NA	TRBJ2-5	CAWSVDQETQYF	TGTGCCTGGAGTGTCGACCAAGAGACCCAGTACTTC
TRBV7-2	NA	few	TRBJ1-5	CASSEGGNQPQHF	TGTGCCAGCAGCGAGGGTGGCAATCAGCCCCAGCATTTT
TRBV3-1/TRBV3-2	TRBD2	few	TRBJ2-5	CASRSSGRETQYF	TGTGCCAGCAGATCTAGCGGGAGGGAGACCCAGTACTTC
TRBV7-8	TRBD1	once	TRBJ2-2	CASSEGTGGEGELFF	TGTGCCAGCAGCGAGGGGACAGGGGGCGAGGGGGAGCTGTTTTTT
TRBV14	NA	NA	TRBJ2-2	CASSQRKGFDVPGELFF	TGTGCCAGCAGCCAAAGGAAGGGGTTTGATGTTCCCGGGGAGCTGTTTTTT
TRBV7-2	NA	NA	TRBJ1-5	CASSLVGNQPQHF	TGTGCCAGCAGCTTAGTCGGTAATCAGCCCCAGCATTTT
TRBV6-1	TRBD2	NA	TRBJ2-3	CASSGPSGSIADTQYF	TGTGCCAGCAGTGGCCCTAGCGGGAGTATCGCAGATACGCAGTATTTT
TRBV11-2	NA	NA	TRBJ2-7	CASSLAAVYYEQYF	TGTGCCAGCAGCTTAGCGGCAGTGTACTACGAGCAGTACTTC
TRBV6-5	NA	once	TRBJ1-1	CASSYSSRLEPEAFF	TGTGCCAGCAGTTACTCAAGTAGGCTAGAGCCCGAAGCTTTCTTT
TRBV18	NA	NA	TRBJ2-5	CASSPPSEKQETQYF	TGTGCCAGCTCACCACCGTCGGAGAAACAAGAGACCCAGTACTTC
TRBV13	TRBD2	NA	TRBJ2-3	CASSLGGGAPDTQYF	TGTGCCAGCAGCTTGGGCGGGGGGGCCCCAGATACGCAGTATTTT
TRBV27	NA	NA	TRBJ1-2	CASSLSRGSYGYTF	TGTGCCAGCAGTTTATCGAGGGGGAGCTATGGCTACACCTTC
TRBV11-3	NA	NA	TRBJ2-3	CASSLDDSRGADTQYF	TGTGCCAGCAGCTTAGACGACTCACGAGGGGCAGATACGCAGTATTTT
TRBV7-3	TRBD2	few	TRBJ2-7	CASSLFGLAGDEQYF	TGTGCCAGCAGCTTATTCGGGCTAGCGGGAGACGAGCAGTACTTC
TRBV7-2	NA	NA	TRBJ2-3	CASSLGPQSDTQYF	TGTGCCAGCAGCTTAGGGCCTCAGTCCGATACGCAGTATTTT
TRBV5-1	NA	NA	TRBJ2-2	CASSFGAITGELFF	TGCGCCAGCAGCTTTGGGGCAATCACCGGGGAGCTGTTTTTT
TRBV2	NA	few	TRBJ1-2	CASSLRRGNGYTF	TGTGCCAGCAGTTTGAGGCGAGGGAACGGCTACACCTTC